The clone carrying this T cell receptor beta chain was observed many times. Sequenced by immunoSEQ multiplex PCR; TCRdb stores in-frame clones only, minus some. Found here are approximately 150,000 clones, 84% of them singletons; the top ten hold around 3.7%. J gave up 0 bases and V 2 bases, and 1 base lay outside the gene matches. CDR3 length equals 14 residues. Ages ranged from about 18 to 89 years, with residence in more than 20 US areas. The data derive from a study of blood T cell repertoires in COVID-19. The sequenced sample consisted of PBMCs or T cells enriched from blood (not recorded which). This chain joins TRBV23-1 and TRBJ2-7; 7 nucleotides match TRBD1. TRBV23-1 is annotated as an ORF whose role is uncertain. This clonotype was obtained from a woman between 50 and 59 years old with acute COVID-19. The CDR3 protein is CASSQGQDSYEQYF. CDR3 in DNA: TGCGCCAGCAGTCAAGGACAGGACTCCTACGAGCAGTACTTC.